Below, 17 T cell receptor beta chains from the same sample are listed, as sequenced in a study of neoadjuvant anti-PD-1 for oral cavity cancer. Clones were sequenced by immunoSEQ multiplex PCR, and TCRdb holds only the in-frame ones, with some missing. The sample contains around 13,000 clones, about 65% of which appear only once. The starting material was PBMCs, obtained before nivolumab (anti-PD-1) treatment. These receptor sequences come from a person aged 40 to 85 with oral cavity squamous cell carcinoma.

V and J are TRBV9 and TRBJ2-3; maybe TRBD2 (6 bases). The CDR3 spans 15 residues. Germline CDR1 and CDR2: SGDLS and YYNGEE. V was pared by 3 bases and J by 0 bases, with 11 bases between. CDR3: CASSGLAESTDTQYF. Here the CDR3 DNA reads TGTGCCAGCAGCGGGTTAGCGGAAAGCACAGATACGCAGTATTTT.

The V call is TRBV2, the J call TRBJ1-1; no clear D. Germline lookup yields CDR1 SNHLY and CDR2 FYNNEI. The ends were cut back, 5 bases at V and 1 base at J, with 11 bases in the middle. This CDR3 is built from 14 residues. The DNA of the CDR3 is TGTGCCAGCAGTACTCGACGGAAGAACACTGAAGCTTTCTTT. Its protein is CASSTRRKNTEAFF.

This clone was counted a single time. This chain joins TRBV2 and TRBJ1-6, with no clear D. Germline V gene sequence: CDR1 SNHLY, CDR2 FYNNEI. The CDR3 sequence is 15 residues long. The germline V and J ends were trimmed by 2 bases and 9 bases, with 14 bases remaining between them. The chain's CDR3 is CASSEQTTIGSPLHF. The CDR3 DNA follows: TGTGCCAGCAGTGAACAAACAACCATCGGTTCACCCCTCCACTTT.

V usage is TRBV25-1 and J usage is TRBJ1-1; D unresolved. The CDR3 covers 15 residues. Between the trimmed V and J ends, which lost 3 bases and 0 bases, there was a span of 11 bases. Germline V gene data show CDR1 as MGHDK and CDR2 as SYGVNS. The CDR3 sequence: CASSDRSHMNTEAFF. The CDR3 DNA reads TGTGCCAGCAGTGATCGGAGCCACATGAACACTGAAGCTTTCTTT.

The gene calls are TRBV11-2 and TRBJ1-2; D possibly corresponds to TRBD1 (5 bases). Germline V gives CDR1 SGHAT, CDR2 FQNNGV. Trimming pared 11 bases from V and 4 bases from J, leaving 20 bases between. The CDR3 sequence is 14 residues long. Here the CDR3 DNA reads TGTGCCGCGCGGGGGGGGAGCGGGAGCTATGGCTACACCTTC. This gives the protein CAARGGSGSYGYTF.

CDR3 DNA sequence: TGTGCCAGCAGGGACTTGAACACTGAAGCTTTCTTT. Translating gives CASRDLNTEAFF. The chain couples TRBV5-5 to TRBJ1-1; the D is unclear. The germline gives CDR1 SGHKS, CDR2 YYEKEE (reference sequence). This CDR3 has 12 residues. V lost 5 bases and J lost 0, with 5 bases in between.

The sample holds a few counts of this clone. The V call is TRBV14, the J call TRBJ2-1; 7 positions agree with TRBD2. CDR1 and CDR2 (germline): SGHDN, FVKESK. The CDR3 loop spans 16 amino acids. J gave up 0 bases and V 2 bases, and 4 bases lay outside the gene matches. In nucleotides, the CDR3 is TGTGCCAGCAGCCAAATGACGGGAGGCTCCTACAATGAGCAGTTCTTC. It translates to CASSQMTGGSYNEQFF.

V usage is TRBV5-8 and J usage is TRBJ1-5, with no clear D. V lost 0 bases, J lost 7 bases, and 11 bases lay in between. CDR3 length: 14 amino acids. Germline CDR1 is SGHTS and CDR2 is YDEGEE. The CDR3 is CASSLDTNGQPQHF. The DNA for the CDR3 is TGTGCCAGCAGCTTGGACACGAACGGGCAGCCCCAGCATTTT.

This clone was detected only a few times. The chain employs TRBV6-6 and TRBJ2-2; 11 nucleotides align to TRBD1. Trimming removed 10 bases from V and 7 bases from J; junction bases left unmatched: 8. Germline values: CDR1 MNHNY, CDR2 SVGAGI (reference sequence). The CDR3 spans 14 residues. CDR3: CAILGQGAVGELFF. DNA for the CDR3: TGTGCCATCTTAGGACAGGGGGCGGTCGGGGAGCTGTTTTTT.

This chain connects TRBV5-1 to TRBJ2-7, with TRBD1 matching 9 bases. V lost 4 bases and J lost 6; bases outside the gene matches: 8. This CDR3 comprises 14 residues. Germline V gene lookup returns CDR1 SGHRS and CDR2 YFSETQ. CDR3 loop: CASSVEGQGSEQYF. DNA for the CDR3: TGCGCCAGCAGCGTCGAGGGACAGGGAAGCGAGCAGTACTTC.

J is TRBJ2-2 and V is TRBV27; perhaps TRBD1 as D (6 bases). Germline values: CDR1 MNHEY, CDR2 SMNVEV (reference sequence). This CDR3 is 16 amino acids long. The V gene lost 2 bases and the J gene lost 5 bases, with 15 bases spanning the gap. The CDR3 reads CASSLGQWVGTGELFF. The CDR3 nucleotides are TGTGCCAGCAGTTTAGGACAGTGGGTTGGGACCGGGGAGCTGTTTTTT.

There are a few counts of this clone. The chain joins TRBV6-1 to TRBJ1-5; the match to TRBD1 covers 8 bases. The CDR3 runs 18 residues. Per germline, CDR1 MNHNS and CDR2 SASEGT. Unmatched junction bases numbered 12, after V lost 2 bases and J lost 3 bases. The CDR3 region is CASSESRWTGLANQPQHF. CDR3 DNA sequence: TGTGCCAGCAGTGAATCAAGGTGGACAGGGCTTGCCAATCAGCCCCAGCATTTT.

This clone appeared a few times. The chain recombines TRBV7-2 with TRBJ1-6, with TRBD1 as a possible D gene (6 bases). This CDR3 is 16 amino acids long. Germline V lookup: CDR1 SGHTA, CDR2 FQGNSA. Deletions cut 5 bases from V and 5 bases from J, with 16 bases between. The CDR3 nucleotides are TGTGCCAGCAGCCTTAACCCACAGGGACATAATTCACCCCTCCACTTT. It yields the protein CASSLNPQGHNSPLHF.

The genes are TRBV19 and TRBJ2-3; D gene unclear. Germline CDR1 reads LNHDA; CDR2 reads SQIVND (reference sequence). CDR3 length: 14 residues. Deletions cut 3 bases from V and 0 bases from J, with 7 bases between. This CDR3 reads CASSIRSSTDTQYF. In DNA, the CDR3 is TGTGCCAGTAGTATCAGGTCTAGCACAGATACGCAGTATTTT.

The V call is TRBV19, the J call TRBJ2-1; no clear D gene. V lost 3 bases and J lost 6, with 15 bases in between. Germline lookup yields CDR1 LNHDA and CDR2 SQIVND (reference sequence). The CDR3 has 15 residues. In DNA form, the CDR3 reads TGTGCCAGTAGTATCATCGATAGTTTAATCAATGAGCAGTTCTTC. This gives the protein CASSIIDSLINEQFF. Full variable domain (remainder filled in from reference TRBV19 and TRBJ2-1): DGGITQSPKYLFRKEGQNVTLSCEQNLNHDAMYWYRQDPGQGLRLIYYSQIVNDFQKGDIAEGYSVSREKKESFPLTVTSAQKNPTAFYLCASSIIDSLINEQFFGPGTRLTVL.

This chain connects TRBV30 to TRBJ2-3; D gene ambiguous. V was trimmed by 6 bases and J by 6 bases, leaving 7 bases between them. The germline gives CDR1 GTSNPN, CDR2 SVGIG (reference sequence). This CDR3 spans 10 amino acids. The CDR3 reads CACGYDTQYF. CDR3 DNA sequence: TGTGCCTGCGGATATGATACGCAGTATTTT.

The chain recombines TRBV29-1 with TRBJ2-3; D is ambiguous. The CDR3 is 14 residues long. Per the germline V gene, CDR1 is SQVTM and CDR2 is ANQGSEA. Between the trimmed V and J ends, which lost 6 bases and 2 bases, there was a span of 15 bases. The CDR3 DNA reads as TGCAGCGTCCCGGGCAGATTGCTCACAGATACGCAGTATTTT. It yields the protein CSVPGRLLTDTQYF.